The subject of this entry is one T cell receptor beta chain. Its antigen target is currently unknown. Base qualities are not provided; no much larger clone lies one nucleotide away. TCR CDR3 regions were amplified from genomic DNA by multiplex PCR using the deep immunoSEQ assay. Extracted genomic DNA from each cell subset was spread evenly across all wells of several immunoSEQ 96-well plates, with each plate serving as a replicate. For sorted subsets, around 0.2 ug genomic DNA, equal to 30,000 to 35,000 T cell genomes, was loaded into each replicate PCR. The purified libraries were quantified using a Qubit 3.0 fluorometer, sized with a Bioanalyzer 2100, and then quantified again using the KAPA Library Quantification kit. Every immunoSEQ 96-well plate was sequenced on a separate single-read 150-cycle Illumina NextSeq 550 flow cell. Per the source publication's procedure: Because the immunoSEQ output included only junctional sequences and no quality scores, the filtering could not be the same as the filtering used for full-length reads. Sequences were annotated with PyIR, a Python wrapper for IgBLAST v1.9, using IMGT germline references to assign V/J genes and CDR3. Reads were removed for weak V/J assignments (E-value above 1e-6), missing CDR3, stop codons, out-of-frame junctions, or ambiguous translated residues. V3J clonotypes were defined as sequences sharing an identical inferred V gene, J gene, and CDR3 amino acid sequence. Percentage overlap between repertoires was calculated by dividing the number of shared unique clonotypes by the size of the smaller repertoire. Three approaches were used to assess repertoire richness: RTK rarefaction, the Chao1 estimator, and Recon v2.1 estimates of unobserved clonotypes. Generation probabilities were computed with OLGA for all TCRbeta clonotypes obtained by the gDNA method from a few donors. TCRdb limited this immuneACCESS table to in-frame rearrangements with V and J called. A share of clones is missing; checked studies link under half to unresolved V genes, and the rest is unexplained. The V and J calls and clone size come from that table; D and trimming were worked out from the DNA. The sample includes a few million clones, with approximately 95% observed a single time. The top ten clones comprise about 0.37% of the sample.

Healthy HIV-negative adults with no recently reported acute infections or vaccinations were included as donors. Every donor was a Caucasian adult residing in Nashville, Tennessee, USA. CD4+ T cells were enriched by magnetic negative selection, after which naive cells were positively selected on CD45RA and the negative fraction was taken as the memory subset. Blood was obtained by leukapheresis, after which PBMCs were separated by Ficoll-Histopaque density gradient centrifugation and cryopreserved in liquid nitrogen vapor phase. Analytical flow cytometry was used to check the purity and quantity of every magnetically sorted T cell population. From each sorted fraction, genomic DNA was isolated and quantified by UV absorbance on a Nanodrop 2000c. CDR3 length: 16 amino acids, cysteine to phenylalanine. The kept DNA is CDR3 alone, 48 bases in frame from the first base. CDR1 and CDR2 are read off the germline V gene as KGHSH and LQKENI. The junction shows trimming of 1 base on V and 8 bases on J, plus 18 bases between the germline ends.

The sample comes from a study of shared clonotypes between healthy human individuals (dated by TCRdb to the early 2020s). Notes on the research overall: Two women and three men aged 18 to 49 years were included in the cohort. Per donor, three plates each were used for CD4 naive and CD4 memory, two for CD8 naive, and one for CD8 memory. The study deeply sequenced blood TCR repertoires of five healthy adults to estimate repertoire size and the extent of clonotype sharing between individuals. Libraries were prepared and TCR repertoires were sequenced by different laboratories using diverse techniques, in order to increase sequencing depth and limit assay-specific biases. Leukapheresis yielded between about 0.9 and 9 billion PBMCs per donor. The research as a whole found: Compared with non-shared clonotypes, clonotypes shared by all four sorted-subset donors had higher generation probabilities. Pairwise subsampling indicated that sequencing depth was expected to affect the degree of clonotype sharing among donors. Incomplete sequencing was indicated by rarefaction of sorted-subset datasets, despite the large sequencing depth. Sampling was restricted to blood, and TCR repertoires in tissue are likely to differ from TCR repertoires in blood. When several donors were compared, the shared fraction of clonotypes was around 5% for naive CD4, approximately 3.3% for naive CD8, 2.3% for memory CD4, and 0.35% to 0.5% for memory CD8. Naive subsets generally had larger estimated clonotype richness than memory subsets did. Because the study included a small number of donors, the genetic and exposure-history diversity represented was limited.

The chain was built from TRBV18 and TRBJ1-5; no D segment can be confidently identified. Sequencing was done on a sample of naive CD4+ T cells from PBMCs. This sample's cell subset or site label indicates: CD45RA+ positively selected. The receptor comes from a man aged 18 to 30 in good health. Some clones in this sample may be carry-over from other donors' samples. DNA sequence: TGTGCCAGCTCACCACAGCCAGCGTCTCTTTTTGAGCCCCAGCATTTT. It is translated as CASSPQPASLFEPQHF. Beyond the CDR3, the reference TRBV18 and TRBJ1-5 genes provide the residues; the full variable domain reads: NAGVMQNPRHLVRRRGQEARLRCSPMKGHSHVYWYRQLPEEGLKFMVYLQKENIIDESGMPKERFSAEFPKEGPSILRIQQVVRGDSAAYFCASSPQPASLFEPQHFGDGTRLSIL.